These 14 T cell receptor beta chains were sequenced from one sample in a study of blood T cell repertoires in COVID-19. Profiling relied on immunoSEQ multiplex PCR, and the TCRdb table lists in-frame clones only, not all of them. Among some 320,000 clones listed, around nine tenths were seen once. Sequenced material: PBMCs or T cells enriched from blood (not recorded which). The receptors originated from a woman aged 50 to 60 who had been exposed to COVID-19.

J is TRBJ2-2 and V is TRBV9; 7 bases align to TRBD2. The CDR3 runs to 16 residues. Trimming took 2 bases from V and 1 from J; bases not matched to a gene: 5. Germline CDR1 SGDLS, CDR2 YYNGEE. The CDR3: CASSVRSGGNTGELFF. In DNA, the CDR3 is TGTGCCAGCAGCGTTAGGTCGGGGGGGAACACCGGGGAGCTGTTTTTT.

This chain links TRBV5-1 with TRBJ1-6; D is possibly TRBD1 (5 bases). CDR1 and CDR2 from the germline V gene are SGHRS and YFSETQ. V shed 4 bases and J shed 7 bases, with 12 bases lying between them. The CDR3 contains 14 residues. The CDR3 bases are TGCGCCAGCAGCCCGGGGGAAGTAAATTCACCCCTCCACTTT. This sequence encodes CASSPGEVNSPLHF.

This rearrangement joins TRBV10-3 to TRBJ1-2; 7 bases map to TRBD1. V lost 4 bases and J lost 5; bases outside the gene matches: 7. CDR1 and CDR2 from the germline V gene are ENHRY and SYGVKD. The CDR3 runs to 14 residues. CDR3 sequence (DNA): TGTGCCATCAGTGCCGGGACAGTTCCTTATGGCTACACCTTC. Translation: CAISAGTVPYGYTF.

The chain links TRBV27 to TRBJ1-6, with unresolved D. The CDR3 consists of 15 residues. Trimming shortened V by 3 bases and J by 10 bases, and 16 bases separated the two germline ends. CDR1 is MNHEY and CDR2 is SMNVEV in the germline V gene (reference sequence). The chain's CDR3 is CASSLSFWGESPLHF. DNA for the CDR3: TGTGCCAGCAGTTTGTCGTTTTGGGGAGAATCACCCCTCCACTTT.

The chain is built from TRBV7-6 and TRBJ1-2; TRBD1 matches at 7 bases. The germline V gene encodes CDR1 SGHVS and CDR2 FNYEAQ. V was clipped by 5 bases and J by 3 bases; unmatched bases: 6. The CDR3 sequence is 14 residues long. CDR3 loop: CASSPRDSHYGYTF. CDR3 DNA sequence: TGTGCCAGCAGCCCCAGGGACAGTCACTATGGCTACACCTTC.

The chain is built from TRBV28 and TRBJ2-7; maybe TRBD1 (5 bases). Deletions cut 7 bases from V and 2 bases from J, with 15 bases between. This CDR3 contains 14 residues. The V gene's germline CDR1 is MDHEN and CDR2 SYDVKM. This CDR3 is CASTIDDRTYEQYF. In DNA form, the CDR3 reads TGTGCCAGCACTATAGACGACAGAACCTACGAGCAGTACTTC.

This chain joins TRBV4-1 and TRBJ2-7; TRBD2 agrees at 8 bases. In germline, CDR1 is MGHRA, CDR2 YSYEKL. CDR3 length equals 14 residues. V was pared by 4 bases and J by 3 bases, with 5 bases of the junction left unmatched. The CDR3 DNA is TGCGCCAGCAGCCCCTTTGGGACTAGCTACGAGCAGTACTTC. Translation gives CASSPFGTSYEQYF.

The chain combines TRBV18 with TRBJ1-2, with unresolved D. Germline V gives CDR1 KGHSH, CDR2 LQKENI. This CDR3 has 13 residues. V was trimmed by 2 bases and J by 3 bases, leaving 7 bases between them. The CDR3 DNA reads TGTGCCAGCTCACCAGACCAGGACTATGGCTACACCTTC. Translating gives CASSPDQDYGYTF.

The chain couples TRBV5-6 to TRBJ2-1; TRBD2 agrees at 7 bases. V dropped 3 bases and J dropped 0; count of bases not matched to a gene: 9. The CDR3 covers 17 residues. Germline-derived CDR1 and CDR2 are SGHDT and YYEEEE. Here the CDR3 DNA reads TGTGCCAGCAGCTGGGGGGGAGGACTCGGCTCCTACAATGAGCAGTTCTTC. Its translation: CASSWGGGLGSYNEQFF.

V and J are TRBV5-4 and TRBJ1-3, with D perhaps matching TRBD1 (6 bases). The CDR3 is 13 residues long. The V gene lost 4 bases and the J gene lost 7 bases, with 12 bases spanning the gap. Germline V gene lookup returns CDR1 SGHNT and CDR2 YYREEE (reference sequence). CDR3 protein: CASSPAQGNTIYF. The CDR3 coding sequence is TGTGCCAGCAGCCCGGCCCAGGGGAACACCATATATTTT.

This clone showed up just once. CDR3 nucleotide sequence: TGCGCCAGCAGCCAAGGGTACGGGTTCGGTGAAAAACTGTTTTTT. Protein sequence: CASSQGYGFGEKLFF. The chain recombines TRBV4-1 with TRBJ1-4; the D is unclear. This CDR3 has 15 residues. Germline CDR1 and CDR2: MGHRA and YSYEKL. V dropped 1 base and J dropped 7 bases, with 13 bases sitting between them.

The rearrangement links TRBV7-9 to TRBJ2-1; 7 bases map to TRBD2. Looked up from germline, CDR1 is SEHNR and CDR2 is FQNEAQ (reference sequence). The junction had 11 bases not matched to a gene; V was cut back by 4 bases and J by 5 bases. This CDR3 region has 16 residues. The CDR3 DNA is TGTGCCAGCAGCTCGAGATTGGGGACTATAGACAATGAGCAGTTCTTC. This sequence encodes CASSSRLGTIDNEQFF.

V usage is TRBV29-1 and J usage is TRBJ2-1; 9 positions match TRBD1. The junction had 5 bases not matched to a gene; V was cut back by 1 base and J by 4 bases. Germline loops: CDR1 SQVTM, CDR2 ANQGSEA. The CDR3 totals 15 residues. This CDR3 reads CSVEGTGVNYNEQFF. The CDR3, as DNA: TGCAGCGTTGAAGGGACAGGGGTTAATTACAATGAGCAGTTCTTC.

V usage is TRBV28 and J usage is TRBJ1-6; 8 nucleotides align to TRBD1. J gave up 7 bases and V 3 bases, and 2 bases lay outside the gene matches. This CDR3 has 14 amino acids. Per the germline V gene, CDR1 is MDHEN and CDR2 is SYDVKM. CDR3 region: CASSFDRGNSPLHF. CDR3 bases: TGTGCCAGCAGTTTTGACAGGGGAAATTCACCCCTCCACTTT.